This T cell receptor (beta chain) originates from a study of B cell selection in AIRE deficiency. Overall study results and limits: About 33% of healthy-donor shared Treg TCRbeta sequences appeared in patient Tconv cells. Of approximately 3,700 shared Treg TCRbeta sequences, approximately 31% were healthy-only, about 8.6% patient-only.

The sorted conventional CD4 T cells were gated as CD4+CD127+. Comments on this clone: Its antigen is still unknown.

Between the trimmed V and J ends, which lost 2 bases and 4 bases, there was a span of 14 bases. The CDR3 covers 14 residues. Germline-derived CDR1 and CDR2 are SQVTM and ANQGSEA. Original processing methods: Approximately 1x10^5 patient and around 1.3x10^5 healthy donor in-frame TCRbeta sequences came from conventional T cells. This table comes from immunoSEQ multiplex PCR, and its TCRdb copy is limited to in-frame clones, with some not included. V and J calls and clone size are those listed in that table; D and trimming were worked out from the DNA. This table has some 25,000 clones, roughly 97% appearing once.

The chain combines TRBV29-1 with TRBJ2-5; a weak D match, TRBD1 (5 bases). The specimen sequenced was CD4+CD127+ conventional T cells sorted from PBMCs. The receptor's source is a human donor in good health. The CDR3 protein is CSVEQGSARETQYF. As DNA, the CDR3 is TGCAGCGTTGAACAGGGCTCAGCCAGAGAGACCCAGTACTTC.